This T cell receptor (beta chain) was found in a study of cytomegalovirus exposure and HLA in healthy donors. Sequenced by immunoSEQ multiplex PCR; TCRdb stores in-frame clones only, minus some. This sample has 50,000 or so clones; around 94% occur once, and the top ten carry roughly 8%. V was trimmed by 1 base and J by 10 bases, leaving 12 bases between them. The CDR3 totals 13 residues. Germline values: CDR1 SGHRS, CDR2 YFSETQ. The chain employs TRBV5-1 and TRBJ2-1, with D possibly TRBD2 on 5 matching bases. Material: PBMCs. This TCR derives from a woman aged 18-29 years in good health and CMV-seropositive. Here the CDR3 DNA reads TGCGCCAGCAGCTTGCTCGGGGTCGACGAGCAGTTCTTC. Its translation: CASSLLGVDEQFF.